A single sample gave rise to the 20 T cell receptor beta chains below, sequenced in a study of T-cell reconstitution after alpha-beta-depleted transplantation in children. The library targeted TCRbeta and was prepared with unique molecular identifiers. TCRdb re-analysed the PCR reads in MiXCR, keeping a single row per CDR3 protein. This table has about 98,000 distinct CDR3 sequences, 20% to 30% appearing once. Sequences were derived from PBMCs, sampled before TCRalphabeta/CD19-depleted stem cell transplant. These receptor sequences come from a boy younger than 10 with acute lymphoblastic leukemia, due to receive a stem cell transplant.

CDR3 in DNA: TGTGCCAGCAGCTTACGCGGAGGGGCAGGTGATACGCAGTATTTT. Its translation: CASSLRGGAGDTQYF. This rearrangement joins TRBV7-8 to TRBJ2-3; D is perhaps TRBD2 (6 bases). CDR1 is SGHVS, CDR2 FQNEAQ, per germline. Deletions cut 2 bases from V and 6 bases from J, with 15 bases between. This CDR3 is built from 15 residues.

In its sample, this clonotype was seen many times. The chain employs TRBV29-1 and TRBJ1-5; no definite D call. In germline, CDR1 is SQVTM, CDR2 ANQGSEA. CDR3 length: 13 amino acids. V shed 4 bases and J shed 2 bases, with 9 bases lying between them. CDR3 residues: CSVVIDGNQPQHF. For the CDR3, the DNA is TGCAGCGTTGTCATTGACGGCAATCAGCCCCAGCATTTT. Full variable domain (missing parts from reference TRBV29-1 and TRBJ1-5): SAVISQKPSRDICQRGTSLTIQCQVDSQVTMMFWYRQQPGQSLTLIATANQGSEATYESGFVIDKFPISRPNLTFSTLTVSNMSPEDSSIYLCSVVIDGNQPQHFGDGTRLSIL.

This clonotype was counted a few times. The chain uses TRBV30 and TRBJ2-1; weak D call: TRBD2 (6 bases). The V and J ends lost 5 bases and 9 bases respectively, with 11 bases between them. This CDR3 has 11 amino acids. Germline loops: CDR1 GTSNPN, CDR2 SVGIG (reference sequence). CDR3 sequence (DNA): TGTGCCTGGGGGGGGAGCGTTGAGCAGTTCTTC. It yields the protein CAWGGSVEQFF.

This clonotype was observed a handful of times. V is TRBV6-4 and J is TRBJ2-1; the match to TRBD2 covers 10 bases. Looked up from germline, CDR1 is MRHNA and CDR2 is SNTAGT. The CDR3 covers 14 residues. J lost 8 bases, V lost 6 bases, and 7 bases had no gene match. CDR3 DNA sequence: TGTGCCAGCAGAGGACTAGCGGCCGGGTATGAGCAGTTCTTC. Residues: CASRGLAAGYEQFF.

The V call is TRBV20-1, the J call TRBJ2-2; possibly TRBD2 for D (6 bases). The CDR3 covers 14 residues. The V end lost 0 bases, the J end lost 6 bases, and 11 bases lay between the germline ends. Germline CDR1 reads DFQATT; CDR2 reads SNEGSKA (reference sequence). This chain's CDR3 is CSARDGGASGELFF. The DNA of the CDR3 is TGCAGTGCTAGAGACGGAGGGGCTTCCGGGGAGCTGTTTTTT.

This chain uses TRBV6-2 or TRBV6-3 with TRBJ2-7, with a tentative D call TRBD2 (6 bases). V lost 2 bases, J lost 0 bases, and 14 bases lay in between. CDR3 length: 16 amino acids. CDR1 and CDR2 from the germline V gene are MNHEY and SVGEGT. The CDR3: CASSYRGTELSYEQYF. CDR3 DNA: TGTGCCAGCAGTTACCGGGGGACGGAGCTCTCCTACGAGCAGTACTTC.

This chain uses TRBV7-9 with TRBJ1-1; 9 bases map to TRBD1. In germline, CDR1 is SEHNR, CDR2 FQNEAQ (reference sequence). Trimming removed 7 bases from V and 5 bases from J; junction bases left unmatched: 8. The CDR3 has 14 residues. DNA for the CDR3: TGTGCCAGCAACCCGGGACAGGGTCGTACTGAAGCTTTCTTT. Its protein product is CASNPGQGRTEAFF.

This sequence joins TRBV28 and TRBJ1-5; D gene uncertain. The germline V gene encodes CDR1 MDHEN and CDR2 SYDVKM. There are 16 residues in the CDR3. The germline V and J ends were trimmed by 3 bases and 2 bases, with 14 bases remaining between them. The CDR3 DNA is TGTGCCAGCAGTTTTATAGTAATAGAAGGCAATCAGCCCCAGCATTTT. Amino acid sequence: CASSFIVIEGNQPQHF.

The gene calls are TRBV29-1 and TRBJ2-1; D might be TRBD2 (6 bases). Germline V gene lookup returns CDR1 SQVTM and CDR2 ANQGSEA. V was shortened by 3 bases and J by 7 bases, with 22 bases between the two germline ends. CDR3 length equals 16 residues. CDR3 sequence: CSVDSYERRAGNEQFF. DNA for the CDR3: TGCAGCGTTGATTCCTATGAGCGGAGGGCGGGGAATGAGCAGTTCTTC.

This clonotype has more than one count but fewer than ten. This chain joins TRBV2 and TRBJ1-5; D is unresolved. Trimming cost V 8 bases and J 4 bases, with 21 bases left between them. Germline V gene lookup returns CDR1 SNHLY and CDR2 FYNNEI. The CDR3 covers 16 residues. The CDR3 nucleotides read TGTGCCAGCTCACAATCGGTGGCCGGACTGAATCAGCCCCAGCATTTT. Its protein product is CASSQSVAGLNQPQHF.

This clonotype has only a few counts. The chain is built from TRBV12-3 or TRBV12-4 and TRBJ1-3; 9 positions match TRBD1. Germline trimming cut 5 bases from V and 7 bases from J; bases unmatched to any gene: 0. This CDR3 is built from 12 residues. CDR3 region: CASSGQGNTIYF. The CDR3 nucleotides are TGTGCCAGCAGTGGACAGGGGAACACCATATATTTT.

This clonotype was seen only a few times. This chain joins TRBV29-1 and TRBJ2-3, with D perhaps matching TRBD2 (6 bases). Trimming took 4 bases from V and 8 from J, leaving 16 bases between them. The germline gives CDR1 SQVTM, CDR2 ANQGSEA. CDR3 length equals 13 residues. The CDR3 DNA reads as TGCAGCGTTGGTTCCGGGAGTAAGGGTACGCAGTATTTT. Amino acid sequence: CSVGSGSKGTQYF.

This clonotype came up a few times. The chain combines TRBV20-1 with TRBJ1-2; D is undetermined. In germline, CDR1 is DFQATT, CDR2 SNEGSKA (reference sequence). Trimming pared 7 bases from V and 0 bases from J, leaving 12 bases between. CDR3 length equals 13 residues. CDR3 loop: CSEGRLANYGYTF. The CDR3 coding sequence is TGCAGTGAGGGAAGGTTAGCTAACTATGGCTACACCTTC.

The V gene is TRBV5-5, the J gene TRBJ1-6; 8 positions match TRBD1. The germline CDR1 and CDR2 sequences are SGHKS and YYEKEE (reference sequence). Germline trimming cut 4 bases from V and 10 bases from J; bases unmatched to any gene: 10. This CDR3 has 15 residues. CDR3 sequence: CASSLGQGISSPLHF. The CDR3 bases are TGTGCCAGCAGCCTAGGACAGGGAATAAGCTCACCCCTCCACTTT.

A few counts support this clonotype. The chain joins TRBV19 to TRBJ1-5, with D unclear. Trimming removed 6 bases at V and 1 base at J, with 16 bases between. Looked up from germline, CDR1 is LNHDA and CDR2 is SQIVND (reference sequence). The CDR3 contains 16 residues. The CDR3 DNA is TGTGCCAGTAGAAAGCGGACTGAAATGAGCAATCAGCCCCAGCATTTT. It is translated as CASRKRTEMSNQPQHF. Combining the CDR3 with reference TRBV19 and TRBJ1-5 gives the whole variable domain DGGITQSPKYLFRKEGQNVTLSCEQNLNHDAMYWYRQDPGQGLRLIYYSQIVNDFQKGDIAEGYSVSREKKESFPLTVTSAQKNPTAFYLCASRKRTEMSNQPQHFGDGTRLSIL.

This clonotype was counted only a few times. The V call is TRBV5-5, the J call TRBJ1-1; 10 nucleotides line up with TRBD1. Losses at the gene ends were 4 bases for V and 4 bases for J; bases not matched to a gene: 4. The V gene's germline CDR1 is SGHKS and CDR2 YYEKEE (reference sequence). The CDR3 has 14 amino acids. The CDR3 spells CASSDRDRGTEAFF. In DNA, the CDR3 is TGTGCCAGCAGCGATAGGGACAGGGGCACTGAAGCTTTCTTT. Using reference TRBV5-5 and TRBJ1-1 for the parts outside the CDR3, the full variable domain is DAGVTQSPTHLIKTRGQQVTLRCSPISGHKSVSWYQQVLGQGPQFIFQYYEKEERGRGNFPDRFSARQFPNYSSELNVNALLLGDSALYLCASSDRDRGTEAFFGQGTRLTVV.

The rearrangement links TRBV28 to TRBJ1-1, with no clear D. This CDR3 has 14 residues. CDR1 and CDR2 (germline): MDHEN, SYDVKM. The V gene lost 5 bases and the J gene lost 3 bases, with 13 bases spanning the gap. The CDR3 nucleotides are TGTGCCAGCAGTCGACCCCGGGTGGACACTGAAGCTTTCTTT. Translating it yields CASSRPRVDTEAFF. Filled out from reference TRBV28 and TRBJ1-1, the complete variable domain reads DVKVTQSSRYLVKRTGEKVFLECVQDMDHENMFWYRQDPGLGLRLIYFSYDVKMKEKGDIPEGYSVSREKKERFSLILESASTNQTSMYLCASSRPRVDTEAFFGQGTRLTVV.

CDR3 in DNA: TGTGCCGCGGGGCCAGCTGGAGAAGGGGCTTTCTTT. Protein sequence: CAAGPAGEGAFF. The chain combines TRBV12-3 or TRBV12-4 with TRBJ1-1; D is perhaps TRBD1 (5 bases). The CDR3 is 12 residues long. The V end was cut by 11 bases, the J end by 11 bases, with 21 bases between.

The V gene is TRBV5-1, the J gene TRBJ2-7; 11 positions agree with TRBD1. Germline V gives CDR1 SGHRS, CDR2 YFSETQ. V lost 3 bases and J lost 2; bases outside the gene matches: 4. The CDR3 length is 15 residues. CDR3: CASSYGTGGAYEQYF. CDR3 bases: TGCGCCAGCAGCTACGGGACAGGGGGAGCCTACGAGCAGTACTTC.

The chain employs TRBV20-1 and TRBJ2-7; D tentatively fits TRBD1 or TRBD2 (5 bases each). The V and J ends lost 3 bases and 5 bases respectively, with 17 bases between them. This CDR3 contains 14 residues. Germline V gene sequence: CDR1 DFQATT, CDR2 SNEGSKA (reference sequence). As DNA, the CDR3 is TGCAGTGCTAGGTTTTTCAGGGAAGCGGACGAGCAGTACTTC. It yields the protein CSARFFREADEQYF.